Given below is one T cell receptor (beta chain) in context. Primers included in the PCR were 60 Vbeta and 13 Jbeta primers. Assay: immunoSEQ multiplex PCR; the TCRdb copy retains only in-frame clones and omits some. This table lists 100,000 to 150,000 clones. Germline assignment: CDR1 LNHDA and CDR2 SQIVND (reference sequence). The CDR3 sequence is 15 residues long. V trimming: 5 bases; J trimming: 3 bases; junction bases outside the gene matches: 10. These data are taken from a study of cytomegalovirus exposure and HLA in healthy donors. The receptor was isolated from a man younger than 35 in good health and CMV-seronegative. The chain recombines TRBV19 with TRBJ2-7, with 7 bases identical to TRBD2. The sample consisted of PBMCs. CDR3 in amino acids: CASSGGSGVNYEQYF. CDR3 DNA sequence: TGTGCCAGTAGTGGGGGGAGCGGGGTGAACTACGAGCAGTACTTC.